Below, 19 T cell receptor beta chains from the same sample are listed, as sequenced in a study of blood T cell repertoires in COVID-19. TCRdb keeps only in-frame clones here, not all; method: immunoSEQ multiplex PCR. The sample yields about 100,000 clones, 84% seen once. The sequenced sample consisted of peripheral blood. These TCRs come from a man aged 60-69 years with acute or convalescent COVID-19.

The chain combines TRBV11-2 with TRBJ2-5; 8 nucleotides match TRBD1. This CDR3 spans 15 amino acids. Germline V CDR1 and CDR2: SGHAT, FQNNGV. V was pared by 5 bases and J by 7 bases, with 12 bases of the junction left unmatched. CDR3 nucleotides: TGTGCCAGCAGCCCCCGGGGACAGGCCCTCGGGACCCAGTACTTC. Translation: CASSPRGQALGTQYF.

The gene calls are TRBV11-3 and TRBJ1-2; D ambiguous. Trimming pared 1 base from V and 4 bases from J, leaving 13 bases between. CDR3 length: 15 amino acids. Germline CDR1 reads SGHNT; CDR2 reads YENEEA. Here the CDR3 DNA reads TGTGCCAGCAGCTTAGGCCGGGAAGCTGGCTATGGCTACACCTTC. Amino acid sequence: CASSLGREAGYGYTF.

The J gene is TRBJ2-1, the V gene TRBV12-3 or TRBV12-4; possible D gene TRBD2, 7 bases. Trimming shortened V by 2 bases and J by 9 bases, and 11 bases separated the two germline ends. The CDR3 length is 13 residues. CDR3 nucleotide sequence: TGTGCCAGCAGTTTACGGGGGGCGGTTGAGCAGTTCTTC. Its protein product is CASSLRGAVEQFF.

The chain combines TRBV30 with TRBJ2-1; 9 nucleotides align to TRBD1. The CDR3 has 13 amino acids. With 7 bases clipped from V and 8 bases from J, the junction kept 9 bases outside the gene matches. CDR1 is GTSNPN, CDR2 SVGIG, per germline (reference sequence). The CDR3 protein is CALEDRGGDEQFF. The CDR3 DNA follows: TGTGCCTTGGAGGACAGGGGAGGCGATGAGCAGTTCTTC.

The chain combines TRBV29-1 with TRBJ1-2; 7 bases map to TRBD1. Per germline, CDR1 SQVTM and CDR2 ANQGSEA. Germline trimming cut 4 bases from V and 6 bases from J; bases unmatched to any gene: 2. This CDR3 has 11 residues. DNA for the CDR3: TGCAGCGTTGGCCAGGGGGATGGCTACACCTTC. Its translation is CSVGQGDGYTF.

This clone is a singleton in its sample. The J gene is TRBJ1-3, the V gene TRBV30; no firm D call. Trimming took off 3 bases at V and 6 bases at J, with 3 bases between the two ends. This CDR3 has 10 residues. Per germline, CDR1 GTSNPN and CDR2 SVGIG (reference sequence). This chain's CDR3 is CAWSKNTIYF. The CDR3 nucleotides read TGTGCCTGGAGCAAAAACACCATATATTTT.

The rearrangement uses TRBV19 and TRBJ2-3, with 8 bases matching TRBD1. This CDR3 region has 15 residues. Per germline, CDR1 LNHDA and CDR2 SQIVND (reference sequence). V was pared by 4 bases and J by 2 bases, with 5 bases of the junction left unmatched. The chain's CDR3 is CASSTRDRFTDTQYF. Here the CDR3 DNA reads TGTGCCAGTAGTACCCGGGACAGGTTCACAGATACGCAGTATTTT. The entire variable domain, with the rest obtained from reference TRBV19 and TRBJ2-3, is as follows: DGGITQSPKYLFRKEGQNVTLSCEQNLNHDAMYWYRQDPGQGLRLIYYSQIVNDFQKGDIAEGYSVSREKKESFPLTVTSAQKNPTAFYLCASSTRDRFTDTQYFGPGTRLTVL.

This chain links TRBV9 with TRBJ2-1; D is uncertain. Germline CDR1 SGDLS, CDR2 YYNGEE. The V gene lost 2 bases and the J gene lost 5 bases, with 8 bases spanning the gap. CDR3 size: 13 residues. CDR3 nucleotides: TGTGCCAGCAGCGTCCAGGATAACAATGAGCAGTTCTTC. It encodes CASSVQDNNEQFF.

The V gene is TRBV11-2, the J gene TRBJ1-1, with a possible D match to TRBD1 (5 bases). The CDR3 has 13 residues. Per germline, CDR1 SGHAT and CDR2 FQNNGV. Trimming removed 5 bases from V and 10 bases from J, with 17 bases in between. CDR3 loop: CASSLRDSGGAFF. DNA of the CDR3: TGTGCCAGCAGCCTCCGGGACTCGGGGGGAGCTTTCTTT.

V and J are TRBV10-3 and TRBJ1-5, with TRBD1 as a possible D gene (5 bases). The CDR3 sequence is 16 residues long. Germline lookup yields CDR1 ENHRY and CDR2 SYGVKD. V was cut by 3 bases and J by 7 bases, with 19 bases left in between. CDR3 loop: CAISDGEKGFGQPQHF. The CDR3 DNA reads TGTGCCATCAGTGATGGGGAAAAGGGGTTTGGACAGCCCCAGCATTTT.

Concerning this clone itself: Within the sample, other DNA sequences also encode this same CDR3. This sequence joins TRBV6-6 and TRBJ1-5; possibly TRBD1 for D (5 bases). This CDR3 is built from 13 residues. V gave up 6 bases and J gave up 4 bases, with 10 bases separating them. CDR1 is MNHNY and CDR2 is SVGAGI in the germline V gene (reference sequence). CDR3 sequence: CASRPDSNQPQHF. The CDR3 DNA sequence: TGTGCCAGCAGACCTGACAGTAATCAGCCCCAGCATTTT.

The V gene is TRBV19, the J gene TRBJ1-1; the match to TRBD1 covers 8 bases. J lost 3 bases, V lost 9 bases, and 12 bases had no gene match. Germline CDR1 reads LNHDA; CDR2 reads SQIVND (reference sequence). This CDR3 contains 15 residues. The CDR3: CASRRTGSGDTEAFF. The CDR3 nucleotides are TGTGCCAGCCGTAGGACAGGGTCGGGCGACACTGAAGCTTTCTTT.

The chain carries TRBV28 and TRBJ2-7; unclear D gene. The germline V and J ends were trimmed by 2 bases and 1 base, with 6 bases remaining between them. Germline-derived CDR1 and CDR2 are MDHEN and SYDVKM. The CDR3 has 13 amino acids. The CDR3 here is CASSLGQSYEQYF. Written as DNA, the CDR3 is TGTGCCAGCAGTTTAGGGCAGTCCTACGAGCAGTACTTC.

This rearrangement joins TRBV30 to TRBJ2-1, with TRBD1 as a possible D gene (6 bases). There are 18 residues in the CDR3. Looked up from germline, CDR1 is GTSNPN and CDR2 is SVGIG (reference sequence). V was pared by 0 bases and J by 1 base, with 19 bases between. CDR3 in DNA: TGTGCCTGGAGTGTTCGTTGGGGGCGGAGGAAATCCTACAATGAGCAGTTCTTC. This gives the protein CAWSVRWGRRKSYNEQFF.

This chain joins TRBV7-2 and TRBJ1-1; D is unresolved. The CDR3 consists of 13 residues. Trimming took 2 bases from V and 0 from J, leaving 4 bases between them. CDR1 and CDR2 (germline): SGHTA, FQGNSA. In nucleotides, the CDR3 is TGTGCCAGCAGCTTAATAGTGAACACTGAAGCTTTCTTT. Translating gives CASSLIVNTEAFF.

This clone has more than one count but fewer than ten. Additional DNA sequences in this sample encode the identical CDR3. The chain links TRBV7-9 to TRBJ1-5; 8 bases agree with TRBD1. V lost 5 bases and J lost 7; bases outside the gene matches: 7. This CDR3 has 14 amino acids. The germline CDR1 and CDR2 sequences are SEHNR and FQNEAQ (reference sequence). The CDR3 DNA is TGTGCCAGCAGCCCCGGGACAGGCGACCAGCCCCAGCATTTT. This encodes CASSPGTGDQPQHF.

The chain carries TRBV28 and TRBJ1-3; the D gene is possibly TRBD1 (6 bases). Trimming removed 3 bases at V and 0 bases at J, with 9 bases between. Germline V lookup: CDR1 MDHEN, CDR2 SYDVKM. This CDR3 is built from 15 residues. This chain's CDR3 is CASSFQGSSGNTIYF. CDR3 DNA sequence: TGTGCCAGCAGTTTTCAGGGGAGCTCTGGAAACACCATATATTTT.

The chain is built from TRBV5-1 and TRBJ1-2, with D hard to call. This CDR3 has 15 residues. Deletions cut 2 bases from V and 8 bases from J, with 19 bases between. CDR1 and CDR2 from the germline V gene are SGHRS and YFSETQ. The CDR3: CASSFDTSGRGGYTF. CDR3 DNA: TGCGCCAGCAGCTTCGACACCTCCGGCCGTGGGGGCTACACCTTC.

The chain is built from TRBV5-1 and TRBJ2-3; possible D gene TRBD1, 6 bases. Germline V gene sequence: CDR1 SGHRS, CDR2 YFSETQ. The CDR3 has 16 residues. V was shortened by 4 bases and J by 4 bases, with 19 bases between the two germline ends. DNA for the CDR3: TGCGCCAGCAGCCCCAACGTGGGGGCCGGGGCAGATACGCAGTATTTT. This gives the protein CASSPNVGAGADTQYF.